Listed below are T cell receptor beta chains from one sample, sequenced in a study of vaccination and CD4 T cells after COVID-19. TCRdb re-derived calls from the PCR reads in MiXCR, one entry per CDR3 protein. Altogether under 20,000 distinct CDR3 sequences are present, around 38% being singletons, with the ten largest covering around a quarter. Antigens for these TCRs are unknown. The sample consisted of CD4+ T cells from blood, cultured in vitro, taken before SARS-CoV-2 vaccination. The source of these receptors is a human donor who received a COVID-19 vaccine. Each CDR3 is given with its conserved first and last residue. The D gene is left open where the match is weak. Only some rows state a clone size, as once, few, many or a class for expanded clones.

cdr3_aa	cdr3_nt	d_call	clone_size	v_call	j_call
CASSYSSGRVGNSPLHF	TGTGCCAGCAGTTACTCTTCCGGCAGGGTTGGCAATTCACCCCTCCACTTT	-	-	TRBV6-5	TRBJ1-6
CASSAPGTGDLDTQYF	TGTGCCAGCAGTGCTCCCGGGACAGGGGACCTAGATACGCAGTATTTT	TRBD1	-	TRBV27	TRBJ2-3
CSATVGGPDYEQYF	TGCAGTGCTACCGTAGGGGGGCCCGACTACGAGCAGTACTTC	-	-	TRBV20-1	TRBJ2-7
CASSVVDGGTEAFF	TGTGCCAGCAGTGTTGTCGATGGGGGAACTGAAGCTTTCTTT	-	few	TRBV6-1	TRBJ1-1
CASSLGTGEVVREQFF	TGCGCCAGCAGCTTGGGCACAGGGGAAGTGGTACGAGAGCAGTTCTTC	TRBD1	-	TRBV5-1	TRBJ2-1
CASSWTGTGDEETQYF	TGCGCCAGCAGCTGGACCGGGACAGGGGACGAAGAGACCCAGTACTTC	TRBD1	-	TRBV5-1	TRBJ2-5
CASSGDSLNQPQHF	TGTGCCAGCAGCGGGGACAGCCTAAATCAGCCCCAGCATTTT	TRBD1	few	TRBV2	TRBJ1-5
CASRDLRGANVLTF	TGTGCCAGTAGGGATTTGAGAGGGGCCAACGTCCTGACTTTC	-	-	TRBV19	TRBJ2-6
CASSLTTGSVWYTEAFF	TGTGCCAGCAGCTTAACGACAGGGAGTGTTTGGTACACTGAAGCTTTCTTT	TRBD1	-	TRBV7-9	TRBJ1-1
CASSFQVGGLGYTF	TGTGCCAGCAGTTTTCAGGTCGGGGGGCTTGGCTACACCTTC	-	-	TRBV27	TRBJ1-2
CASQAVGRSEAFF	TGTGCCAGCCAGGCAGTGGGGAGGAGCGAAGCTTTCTTT	-	-	TRBV7-6	TRBJ1-1
CASSYPQDIGPYNSPLHF	TGTGCCAGCAGCTATCCTCAGGACATTGGGCCCTATAATTCACCCCTCCACTTT	-	-	TRBV21-1	TRBJ1-6
CAWSVGGLNTEAFF	TGTGCCTGGAGTGTAGGCGGACTGAACACTGAAGCTTTCTTT	-	few	TRBV30	TRBJ1-1
CSASHSTGASTYEQYF	TGCAGTGCTAGTCATTCTACAGGGGCCTCAACCTACGAGCAGTACTTC	TRBD1	-	TRBV20-1	TRBJ2-7
CASSSTSTGFSIEPQHF	TGTGCCAGCAGTTCAACCTCGACAGGGTTCTCCATTGAGCCCCAGCATTTT	TRBD1	few	TRBV6-5	TRBJ1-5
CASSLDIGAMRGYTF	TGTGCCAGCAGCTTAGATATAGGGGCAATGAGGGGCTACACCTTC	-	-	TRBV7-2	TRBJ1-2
CASSQDHEGGYTF	TGTGCCAGCAGCCAAGATCATGAGGGAGGCTACACCTTC	-	few	TRBV3-1	TRBJ1-2
CASSEQGRPNSPLHF	TGTGCCAGCAGTGAGCAGGGACGGCCAAATTCACCCCTCCACTTT	-	-	TRBV2	TRBJ1-6
CSARPQGGQPQHF	TGCAGTGCTAGGCCACAGGGAGGTCAGCCCCAGCATTTT	-	-	TRBV20-1	TRBJ1-5
CASSLLLGSGANVLTF	TGTGCCAGCAGTTTACTTCTCGGCTCTGGGGCCAACGTCCTGACTTTC	-	-	TRBV12-3/TRBV12-4	TRBJ2-6
CASSVPVTDTQYF	TGTGCCAGCAGCGTCCCAGTAACAGATACGCAGTATTTT	-	-	TRBV9	TRBJ2-3
CASSPSTGLASGYTF	TGTGCCAGCAGCCCATCGACAGGGTTGGCGAGTGGCTACACCTTC	TRBD1	-	TRBV9	TRBJ1-2
CASKPRTGGESEAFF	TGTGCCAGTAAGCCGCGGACAGGGGGCGAATCTGAAGCTTTCTTT	TRBD1	-	TRBV19	TRBJ1-1
CATSDFFDSHRSYEQYF	TGTGCCACCAGTGATTTCTTTGACAGTCACCGCTCCTACGAGCAGTACTTC	-	-	TRBV24-1	TRBJ2-7
CSASEGGGYEQYF	TGCAGTGCTAGCGAAGGGGGAGGCTACGAGCAGTACTTC	-	-	TRBV20-1	TRBJ2-7
CSVERDRDNEQFF	TGCAGCGTTGAACGCGACAGGGACAATGAGCAGTTCTTC	TRBD1	-	TRBV29-1	TRBJ2-1
CASSSQTGGGNEQFF	TGCGCCAGCAGCTCACAAACAGGGGGAGGGAATGAGCAGTTCTTC	-	-	TRBV5-1	TRBJ2-1
CASRRLAHNEKLFF	TGTGCCAGCAGGAGACTCGCCCATAATGAAAAACTGTTTTTT	-	-	TRBV6-1	TRBJ1-4